This section outlines one T cell receptor (beta chain) sequence together with its context. What antigen it recognizes has not been identified. Within one base of it there is no much larger clone, and no base qualities were kept. The germline V gene (reference sequence) provides CDR1 GTSNPN and CDR2 SVGIG. The CDR3 sequence holds 14 residues, the cysteine and phenylalanine included. Here the CDR3 DNA is all that survives: 42 bases in frame from base 1. Trimming removed 6 bases from V and 2 bases from J; the gene matches leave 9 bases unexplained. The data derive from a study of OX40 agonist ivuxolimab in advanced cancers. As for the study more broadly: Ivuxolimab was an agonistic, fully human IgG2 monoclonal antibody directed against OX40 (CD134), a costimulatory receptor. Partial responses occurred in three dose-escalation patients: two with cutaneous melanoma and one with hepatocellular carcinoma. The point of sequencing TCRbeta in the periphery was to test whether ivuxolimab changed TCR sequence diversity and drove clonal T-cell expansion. Patients were allowed to have had prior anti-PD-1, anti-PD-L1 or anti-CTLA-4 therapy, and around 40% of the dose-escalation patients had previously received checkpoint inhibitors. The paper describes the monotherapy dose-escalation part (N = 52 patients) of the phase I trial of ivuxolimab. A male proportion of under 85% and a mean age of approximately 60 years, ranging from 23 to 79, were recorded for the dose-escalation cohort. Of the roughly 50 dose-escalation patients, hepatocellular carcinoma was present in roughly 19, melanoma in roughly 15, renal cell carcinoma in 9 and head and neck cancer in 9. Intravenous ivuxolimab was administered to patients every 2 weeks at six dose levels: 0.01, 0.1, 0.3, 1.5, 3 and 10 mg/kg.

The trial excluded patients who had a history of autoimmune disease or who were on systemic immunosuppression. In every dose cohort, peripheral blood was drawn for TCR sequencing at baseline, cycle 4 day 1, and cycle 7 day 1. Samples came from an open-label, multicenter, first-in-human phase I dose-escalation trial of ivuxolimab. Adults with locally advanced or metastatic head and neck squamous cell, hepatocellular, melanoma or renal cell carcinoma were enrolled in the trial. Before TCR sequencing, CD4+ T cells and CD8+ T cells were sorted from peripheral blood as separate populations. Study-wide conclusions, independent of this receptor: After ivuxolimab, more expanded clones were found on average in CD8+ T cells than in CD4+ T cells. The antigen specificity of the clonally expanded peripheral T cells was not determined. Low levels of normalized T-cell clonal expansion were also seen in some patients who did not respond. Clonal expansion of both CD4+ and CD8+ blood T cells was observed from baseline to week 6 at doses 0.1 to 3.0 mg/kg. In the 0.1-3.0 mg/kg groups, partial responders were among the patients with the lowest normalized peripheral clonal expansion, particularly in CD8+ T cells.

Genomic DNA was extracted from sorted cells for sequencing of the TCRbeta CDR3 region. The immunoSEQ Assay was used for sequencing of TCRbeta CDR3 regions. This immuneACCESS table, as held by TCRdb, lists in-frame sequences with V and J called but not all clones. Of the missing ones, under half trace to an unresolved V gene in checked studies; the others have no known cause. The sample table contains 70,000 or so clones; only one count was recorded for 85% to 90% of them. The ten most abundant clones make up 0.94% of the sample. Sequenced material: CD4+ or CD8+ T cells sorted from blood, taken in a trial of the OX40 agonist ivuxolimab. The receptor was isolated from an adult with an advanced solid tumor such as melanoma, head and neck, liver or kidney cancer. This chain joins TRBV30 to TRBJ2-5, with 7 central nucleotides matching TRBD1. The CDR3 is CACSSGTEQETQYF. Read as DNA, the sequence is TGTGCCTGCTCCTCCGGGACAGAACAAGAGACCCAGTACTTC.